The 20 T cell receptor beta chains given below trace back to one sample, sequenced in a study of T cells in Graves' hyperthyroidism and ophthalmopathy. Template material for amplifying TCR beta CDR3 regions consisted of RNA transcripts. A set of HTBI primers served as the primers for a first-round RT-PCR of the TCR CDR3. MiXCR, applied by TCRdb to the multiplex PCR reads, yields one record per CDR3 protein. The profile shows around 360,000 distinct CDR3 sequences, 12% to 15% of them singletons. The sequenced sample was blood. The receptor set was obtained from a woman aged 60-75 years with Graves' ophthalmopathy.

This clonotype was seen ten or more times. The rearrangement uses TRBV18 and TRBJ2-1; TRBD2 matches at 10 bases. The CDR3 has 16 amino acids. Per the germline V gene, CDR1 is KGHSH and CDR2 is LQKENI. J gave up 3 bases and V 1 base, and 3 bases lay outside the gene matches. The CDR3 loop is CASSPLAGGFYNEQFF. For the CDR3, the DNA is TGTGCCAGCTCACCACTAGCGGGAGGTTTCTACAATGAGCAGTTCTTC.

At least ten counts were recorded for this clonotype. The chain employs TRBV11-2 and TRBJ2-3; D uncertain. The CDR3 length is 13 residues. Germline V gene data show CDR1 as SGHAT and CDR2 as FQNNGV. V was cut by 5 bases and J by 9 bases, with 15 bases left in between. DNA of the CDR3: TGTGCCAGCAGCCCCCGTCCTTCCGACACGCAGTATTTT. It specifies CASSPRPSDTQYF.

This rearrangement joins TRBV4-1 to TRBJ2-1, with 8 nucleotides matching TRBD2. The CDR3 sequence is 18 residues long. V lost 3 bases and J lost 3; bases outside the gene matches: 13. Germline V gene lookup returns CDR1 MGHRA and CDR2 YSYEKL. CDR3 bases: TGCGCCAGCAGCCACCACCCCAATAGCGGGATCAACTACAATGAGCAGTTCTTC. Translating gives CASSHHPNSGINYNEQFF.

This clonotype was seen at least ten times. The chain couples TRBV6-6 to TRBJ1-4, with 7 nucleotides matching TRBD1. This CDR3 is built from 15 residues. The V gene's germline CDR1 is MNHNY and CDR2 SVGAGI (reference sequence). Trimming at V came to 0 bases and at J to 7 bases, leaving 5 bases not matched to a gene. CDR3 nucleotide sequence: TGTGCCAGCAGTTACTCCGACAGGGTGGGTGAAAAACTGTTTTTT. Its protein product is CASSYSDRVGEKLFF.

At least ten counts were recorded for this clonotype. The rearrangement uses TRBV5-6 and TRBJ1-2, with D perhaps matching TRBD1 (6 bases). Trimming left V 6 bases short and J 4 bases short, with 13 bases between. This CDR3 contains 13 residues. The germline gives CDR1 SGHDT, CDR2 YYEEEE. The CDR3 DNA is TGTGCCAGCACCTCGAGAGGGGGCTATGGCTACACCTTC. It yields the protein CASTSRGGYGYTF.

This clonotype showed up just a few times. The CDR3 spells CASSYGQGDTQYF. DNA for the CDR3: TGTGCCAGCAGCTACGGACAGGGCGATACGCAGTATTTT. The chain recombines TRBV11-2 with TRBJ2-3, with 8 bases fitting TRBD1. Germline V gene data show CDR1 as SGHAT and CDR2 as FQNNGV. CDR3 length: 13 residues. The trim removed 4 bases at V and 6 bases at J, leaving 3 bases unmatched.

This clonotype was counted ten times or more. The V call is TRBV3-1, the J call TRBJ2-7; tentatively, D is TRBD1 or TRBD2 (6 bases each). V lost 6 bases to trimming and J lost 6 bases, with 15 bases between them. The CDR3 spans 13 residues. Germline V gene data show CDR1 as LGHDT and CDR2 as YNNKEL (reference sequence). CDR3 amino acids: CASRLGGGVEQYF. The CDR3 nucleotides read TGTGCCAGCAGACTAGGGGGAGGTGTCGAGCAGTACTTC.

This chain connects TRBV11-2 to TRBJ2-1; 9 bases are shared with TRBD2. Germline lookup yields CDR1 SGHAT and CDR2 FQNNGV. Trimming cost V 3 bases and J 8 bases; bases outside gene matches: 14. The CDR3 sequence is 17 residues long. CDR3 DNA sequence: TGTGCCAGCAGCTTCGGGAGACTCGGTAGCGGGAGCGATGAGCAGTTCTTC. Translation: CASSFGRLGSGSDEQFF. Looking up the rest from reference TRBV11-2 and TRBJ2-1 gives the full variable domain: EAGVAQSPRYKIIEKRQSVAFWCNPISGHATLYWYQQILGQGPKLLIQFQNNGVVDDSQLPKDRFSAERLKGVDSTLKIQPAKLEDSAVYLCASSFGRLGSGSDEQFFGPGTRLTVL.

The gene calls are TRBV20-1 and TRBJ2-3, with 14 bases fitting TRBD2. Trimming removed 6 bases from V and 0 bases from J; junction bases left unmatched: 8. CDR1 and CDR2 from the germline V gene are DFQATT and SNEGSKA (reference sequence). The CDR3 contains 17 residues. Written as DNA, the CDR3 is TGCAGTGCCCCCGGGACTAGCGGGAGCGGGAGCACAGATACGCAGTATTTT. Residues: CSAPGTSGSGSTDTQYF.

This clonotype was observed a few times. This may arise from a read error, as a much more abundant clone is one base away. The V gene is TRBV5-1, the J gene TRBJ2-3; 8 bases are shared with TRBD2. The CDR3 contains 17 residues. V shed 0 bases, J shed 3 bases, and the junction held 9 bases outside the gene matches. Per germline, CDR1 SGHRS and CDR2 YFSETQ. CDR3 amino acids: CASSLGVLSGGTDTQYF. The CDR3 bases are TGCGCCAGCAGCTTGGGGGTACTAAGCGGGGGTACAGATACGCAGTATTTT.

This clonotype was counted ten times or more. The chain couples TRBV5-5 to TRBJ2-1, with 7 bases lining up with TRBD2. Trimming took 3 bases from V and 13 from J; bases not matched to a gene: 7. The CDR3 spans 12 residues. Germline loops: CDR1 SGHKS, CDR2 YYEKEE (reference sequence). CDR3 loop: CASSYDTGGQFF. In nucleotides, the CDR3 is TGTGCCAGCAGCTATGACACGGGAGGACAGTTCTTC.

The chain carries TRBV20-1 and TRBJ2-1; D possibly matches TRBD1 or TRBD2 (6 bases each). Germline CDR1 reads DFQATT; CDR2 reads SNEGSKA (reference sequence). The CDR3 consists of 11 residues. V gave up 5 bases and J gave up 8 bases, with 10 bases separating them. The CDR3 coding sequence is TGCAGTGCTGGGGGGCTGGATGAGCAGTTCTTC. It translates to CSAGGLDEQFF.

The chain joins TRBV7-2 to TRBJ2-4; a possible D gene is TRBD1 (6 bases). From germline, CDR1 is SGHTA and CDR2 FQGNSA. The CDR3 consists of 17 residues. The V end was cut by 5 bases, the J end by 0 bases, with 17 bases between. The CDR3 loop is CASSLLPGQQAKNIQYF. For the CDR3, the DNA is TGTGCCAGCAGCCTCCTTCCGGGACAACAAGCCAAAAACATTCAGTACTTC.

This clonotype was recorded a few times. DNA of the CDR3: TGTGCCAGCAGTTTCGCTCAGCCCCAGCATTTT. Translating gives CASSFAQPQHF. This chain uses TRBV28 with TRBJ1-5; D gene unclear. The germline V and J ends were trimmed by 3 bases and 6 bases, with 3 bases remaining between them. Per germline, CDR1 MDHEN and CDR2 SYDVKM. The CDR3 has 11 residues. The full variable domain, with the rest looked up from reference TRBV28 and TRBJ1-5, is DVKVTQSSRYLVKRTGEKVFLECVQDMDHENMFWYRQDPGLGLRLIYFSYDVKMKEKGDIPEGYSVSREKKERFSLILESASTNQTSMYLCASSFAQPQHFGDGTRLSIL.

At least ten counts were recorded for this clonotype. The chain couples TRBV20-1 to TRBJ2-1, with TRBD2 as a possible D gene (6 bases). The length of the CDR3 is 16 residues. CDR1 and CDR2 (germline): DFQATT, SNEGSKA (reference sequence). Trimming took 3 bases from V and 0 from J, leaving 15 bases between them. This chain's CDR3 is CSASPNSGSSYNEQFF. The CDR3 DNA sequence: TGCAGTGCTAGTCCCAATAGCGGCAGCTCCTACAATGAGCAGTTCTTC.

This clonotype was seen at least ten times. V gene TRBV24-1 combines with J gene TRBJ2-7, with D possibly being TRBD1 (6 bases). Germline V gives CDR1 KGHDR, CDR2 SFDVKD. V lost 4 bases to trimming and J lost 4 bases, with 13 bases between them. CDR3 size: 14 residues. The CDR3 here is CATSEGPGAYEQYF. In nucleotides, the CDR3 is TGTGCCACCAGTGAGGGCCCAGGGGCGTACGAGCAGTACTTC.

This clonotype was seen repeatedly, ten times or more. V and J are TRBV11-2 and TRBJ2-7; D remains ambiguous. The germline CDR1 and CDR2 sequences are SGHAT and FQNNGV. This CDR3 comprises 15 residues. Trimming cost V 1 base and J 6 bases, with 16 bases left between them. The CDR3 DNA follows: TGTGCCAGCAGCTTAGCCCCCGAACGGGTCGGCGAGCAGTACTTC. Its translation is CASSLAPERVGEQYF.

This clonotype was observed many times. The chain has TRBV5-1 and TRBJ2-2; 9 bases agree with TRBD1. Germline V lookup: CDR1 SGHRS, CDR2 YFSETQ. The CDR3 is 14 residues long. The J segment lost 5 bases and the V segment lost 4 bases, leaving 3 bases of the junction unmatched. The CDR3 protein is CASSRDRDTGELFF. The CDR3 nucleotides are TGCGCCAGCAGCCGGGACAGGGATACCGGGGAGCTGTTTTTT.

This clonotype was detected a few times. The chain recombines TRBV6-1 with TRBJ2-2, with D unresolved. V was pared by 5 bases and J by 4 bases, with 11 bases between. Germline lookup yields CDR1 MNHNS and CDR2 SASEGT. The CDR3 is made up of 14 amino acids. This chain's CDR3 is CASSYGQITGELFF. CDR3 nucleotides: TGTGCCAGCAGTTATGGGCAAATCACCGGGGAGCTGTTTTTT.

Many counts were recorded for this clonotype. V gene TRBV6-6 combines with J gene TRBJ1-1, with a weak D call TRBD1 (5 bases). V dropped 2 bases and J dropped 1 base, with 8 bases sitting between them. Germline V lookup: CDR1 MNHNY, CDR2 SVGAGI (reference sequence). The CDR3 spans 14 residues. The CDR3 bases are TGTGCCAGCAGTTACCAGGGACCGAACACTGAAGCTTTCTTT. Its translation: CASSYQGPNTEAFF.